This T cell receptor beta chain was profiled in a study of OX40 agonist ivuxolimab in advanced cancers. Study details: While on treatment, patients had intravenous ivuxolimab at 0.01 to 10 mg/kg every 2 weeks.

CDR1 and CDR2 (germline): SGHRS, YFSETQ. CDR3 length equals 15 residues. With 4 bases removed from V and 0 bases from J, the gap between germline ends came to 12 bases. Only in-frame clones appear in the TCRdb table, and some are missing; sequencing was by immunoSEQ multiplex PCR. Seen here are about 75,000 clones, roughly nine tenths observed once, and the top ten hold roughly 8%. This clone showed up just a few times. Sequencing was performed on CD4+ or CD8+ T cells sorted from blood, taken in a trial of the OX40 agonist ivuxolimab. The genes are TRBV5-1 and TRBJ2-3, with D unresolved. The TCR was taken from an adult with an advanced solid tumor such as melanoma, head and neck, liver or kidney cancer. The CDR3 reads CASSNDTSSTDTQYF. CDR3 sequence (DNA): TGCGCCAGCAGCAATGACACCTCTAGCACAGATACGCAGTATTTT.